These 26 T cell receptor beta chains were all obtained from the same sample, sequenced in a study of blood T cell repertoires in COVID-19. Measured with immunoSEQ multiplex PCR; TCRdb has only the in-frame clones, and not every one. In the table there are fewer than 700,000 clones, roughly nine tenths of which are singletons. The sequencing sample was made of peripheral blood. These receptors were obtained from a woman in her forties or fifties with COVID-19, enrolled during active disease.

The CDR3 DNA reads as TGTGCCAGCAGCCCTCTAGCGGGGGGCTACAATGAGCAGTTCTTC. The encoded protein is CASSPLAGGYNEQFF. The rearrangement joins TRBV6-4 to TRBJ2-1; 11 nucleotides line up with TRBD2. CDR1 is MRHNA, CDR2 SNTAGT, per germline. The CDR3 totals 15 residues. The J segment lost 3 bases and the V segment lost 6 bases, leaving 4 bases of the junction unmatched.

The V gene is TRBV24-1, the J gene TRBJ1-2, with 7 positions matching TRBD1. The V and J ends lost 4 bases and 4 bases, in that order; junction bases with no gene match: 5. The CDR3 extends over 14 amino acids. Germline CDR1 is KGHDR and CDR2 is SFDVKD. CDR3 sequence reads: CATSDTGAPYGYTF. DNA for the CDR3: TGTGCCACCAGTGACACAGGGGCTCCCTATGGCTACACCTTC.

The rearrangement joins TRBV6-6 to TRBJ2-2; 8 positions agree with TRBD1. The CDR3 runs 14 residues. The germline CDR1 and CDR2 sequences are MNHNY and SVGAGI (reference sequence). The J segment lost 6 bases and the V segment lost 2 bases, leaving 2 bases of the junction unmatched. CDR3 sequence (DNA): TGTGCCAGCAGTTACGGACAGGGCGCCGGGGAGCTGTTTTTT. Translation: CASSYGQGAGELFF.

This sequence joins TRBV21-1 and TRBJ1-2; the D call of TRBD1 is as the table states it, not checked on the DNA. TRBV21-1 is flagged as a pseudogene. CDR3 length: 13 amino acids. CDR3 coding DNA: TGTGCCAGCAGTTTCGGGACAGGGGATGGCTACACCTTC. Encoded protein: CASSFGTGDGYTF.

The rearrangement links TRBV18 to TRBJ1-3; 7 nucleotides match TRBD1. V gave up 4 bases and J gave up 3 bases; unmatched junction bases: 3. CDR1 and CDR2 from the germline V gene are KGHSH and LQKENI. This CDR3 has 14 amino acids. CDR3 loop: CASSRQGNGNTIYF. DNA of the CDR3: TGTGCCAGCTCACGACAGGGAAATGGAAACACCATATATTTT.

This clone was observed a few times. The V gene is TRBV28, the J gene TRBJ1-1, with TRBD1 matching over 8 bases. Germline values: CDR1 MDHEN, CDR2 SYDVKM. V gave up 5 bases and J gave up 5 bases; unmatched junction bases: 7. The CDR3 has 14 amino acids. DNA of the CDR3: TGTGCCAGCAGTACGGACAGGGCAAGAACTGAAGCTTTCTTT. Protein product: CASSTDRARTEAFF.

The V and J genes are TRBV27 and TRBJ1-5, with D uncertain. The CDR3 totals 14 residues. V dropped 2 bases and J dropped 3 bases, with 8 bases sitting between them. Germline lookup yields CDR1 MNHEY and CDR2 SMNVEV (reference sequence). DNA of the CDR3: TGTGCCAGCAGTTTAGCGGCTTACAATCAGCCCCAGCATTTT. It codes for CASSLAAYNQPQHF.

This clone was counted once. CDR3 coding DNA: TGTGCCAGCAGTTTAACAGGGACAGGGTGGAATCAGCCCCAGCATTTT. This translates into CASSLTGTGWNQPQHF. The chain couples TRBV27 to TRBJ1-5; 9 bases match TRBD1. With 2 bases clipped from V and 4 bases from J, the junction kept 6 bases outside the gene matches. The V gene's germline CDR1 is MNHEY and CDR2 SMNVEV (reference sequence). The CDR3 runs 16 residues.

The chain employs TRBV5-1 and TRBJ1-5, with D perhaps TRBD1 (6 bases). Trimming removed 7 bases from V and 1 base from J, with 15 bases in between. In germline, CDR1 is SGHRS, CDR2 YFSETQ. The CDR3 consists of 15 residues. CDR3: CASSPGGVSNQPQHF. The CDR3 DNA is TGCGCCAGCTCCCCGGGGGGCGTAAGCAATCAGCCCCAGCATTTT. Supplemented by reference TRBV5-1 and TRBJ1-5, the full variable domain reads KAGVTQTPRYLIKTRGQQVTLSCSPISGHRSVSWYQQTPGQGLQFLFEYFSETQRNKGNFPGRFSGRQFSNSRSEMNVSTLELGDSALYLCASSPGGVSNQPQHFGDGTRLSIL.

The V gene is TRBV4-2, the J gene TRBJ2-3, with 11 bases matching TRBD2. The CDR3 length is 16 residues. The germline CDR1 and CDR2 sequences are LGHNA and YNFKEQ. V gave up 0 bases and J gave up 4 bases; unmatched junction bases: 3. The CDR3 sequence is CASSQENSGGADTQYF. The DNA for the CDR3 is TGTGCCAGCAGCCAAGAGAATAGCGGGGGGGCAGATACGCAGTATTTT.

This chain joins TRBV12-3 or TRBV12-4 and TRBJ2-1; D is possibly TRBD2 (5 bases). This CDR3 contains 13 residues. V was shortened by 7 bases and J by 0 bases, with 7 bases between the two germline ends. The CDR3 DNA follows: TGTGCCAGCAAAGGGAGCTCCTACAATGAGCAGTTCTTC. Protein: CASKGSSYNEQFF.

The chain couples TRBV2 to TRBJ2-7; 8 nucleotides match TRBD2. Germline values: CDR1 SNHLY, CDR2 FYNNEI. V gave up 7 bases and J gave up 1 base; unmatched junction bases: 12. This CDR3 is built from 16 residues. This chain's CDR3 is CASINGGGRASYEQYF. CDR3 in DNA: TGTGCCAGCATTAACGGCGGGGGGCGGGCGTCCTACGAGCAGTACTTC.

The CDR3 here is CASSLAFAGGGGYTF. The CDR3 nucleotides read TGTGCCAGCAGCTTAGCTTTCGCAGGTGGAGGAGGCTACACCTTC. The chain carries TRBV7-9 and TRBJ1-2; D is unresolved. V dropped 0 bases and J dropped 8 bases, with 16 bases sitting between them. This CDR3 contains 15 residues. Germline lookup yields CDR1 SEHNR and CDR2 FQNEAQ (reference sequence).

The rearrangement links TRBV5-6 to TRBJ2-7, with D possibly TRBD2 on 6 matching bases. The CDR3 covers 14 residues. With 4 bases removed from V and 0 bases from J, the gap between germline ends came to 11 bases. Germline CDR1 and CDR2: SGHDT and YYEEEE. The CDR3 nucleotides read TGTGCCAGCAGCCTAGAGACTAGCTCCTACGAGCAGTACTTC. It yields the protein CASSLETSSYEQYF.

The chain carries TRBV30 and TRBJ1-4, with D unclear. The V gene lost 3 bases and the J gene lost 4 bases, with 9 bases spanning the gap. The CDR3 length is 13 residues. CDR1 is GTSNPN and CDR2 is SVGIG in the germline V gene (reference sequence). The CDR3 sequence is CAWRGGFNEKLFF. The CDR3 nucleotides are TGTGCCTGGAGAGGAGGGTTTAATGAAAAACTGTTTTTT.

This chain joins TRBV6-5 and TRBJ1-5; D is uncertain. The CDR3 is 13 residues long. The germline CDR1 and CDR2 sequences are MNHEY and SVGAGI. Trimming left V 10 bases short and J 10 bases short, with 20 bases between. CDR3 sequence reads: CATTRTGVGPQHF. For the CDR3, the DNA is TGTGCCACCACTAGGACCGGGGTGGGACCCCAGCATTTT.

The chain recombines TRBV4-1 with TRBJ2-7; D might be TRBD2 (5 bases). There are 14 residues in the CDR3. Germline lookup yields CDR1 MGHRA and CDR2 YSYEKL. The V and J ends lost 2 bases and 7 bases respectively, with 15 bases between them. The CDR3 loop is CASSQPGREIEQYF. Written as DNA, the CDR3 is TGCGCCAGCAGCCAACCAGGCCGGGAAATTGAGCAGTACTTC.

With regard to this clone: Other DNA sequences in the same sample also yield this CDR3. V is TRBV9 and J is TRBJ1-6, with D possibly matching TRBD1 (6 bases). The CDR3 length is 14 residues. The V gene's germline CDR1 is SGDLS and CDR2 YYNGEE. The V end lost 0 bases, the J end lost 5 bases, and 6 bases lay between the germline ends. The DNA of the CDR3 is TGTGCCAGCAGCGTAGAGGGGGATAATTCACCCCTCCACTTT. Its translation is CASSVEGDNSPLHF. Full variable domain (remainder filled in from reference TRBV9 and TRBJ1-6): DSGVTQTPKHLITATGQRVTLRCSPRSGDLSVYWYQQSLDQGLQFLIQYYNGEERAKGNILERFSAQQFPDLHSELNLSSLELGDSALYFCASSVEGDNSPLHFGNGTRLTVT.

V gene TRBV2 combines with J gene TRBJ2-1; TRBD2 aligns across 7 bases. V gave up 8 bases and J gave up 5 bases; unmatched junction bases: 9. CDR3 length equals 14 residues. CDR1 SNHLY and CDR2 FYNNEI come from the germline V gene. This CDR3 is CASLKGGADNEQFF. CDR3 DNA: TGTGCCAGCTTGAAGGGAGGGGCGGACAATGAGCAGTTCTTC.

This clone was recorded a few times. The rearrangement uses TRBV5-5 and TRBJ1-5; no clear D gene. The V gene's germline CDR1 is SGHKS and CDR2 YYEKEE (reference sequence). The length of the CDR3 is 14 residues. Trimming took 1 base from V and 6 from J, leaving 11 bases between them. The DNA for the CDR3 is TGTGCCAGCAGCTTGAGCTGGTCAGGTCAGCCCCAGCATTTT. Protein sequence: CASSLSWSGQPQHF.

The gene calls are TRBV5-6 and TRBJ2-2; TRBD2 is a possible D gene (5 bases). V was clipped by 4 bases and J by 3 bases, with 13 bases between them. Looked up from germline, CDR1 is SGHDT and CDR2 is YYEEEE. This CDR3 comprises 15 residues. The CDR3 reads CASSLGLSHTGELFF. The CDR3 DNA follows: TGTGCCAGCAGCCTAGGACTTTCCCACACCGGGGAGCTGTTTTTT.

Concerning this clone: The same CDR3 is also encoded by other DNA sequences in this sample. CDR3 residues: CAWNSGGTDTQYF. The CDR3 region has the DNA TGTGCCTGGAATAGCGGGGGTACAGATACGCAGTATTTT. This rearrangement joins TRBV30 to TRBJ2-3, with 9 nucleotides matching TRBD2. This CDR3 comprises 13 residues. J was trimmed by 3 bases and V by 4 bases; bases with no gene match: 2. Germline CDR1 GTSNPN, CDR2 SVGIG (reference sequence).

The rearrangement joins TRBV5-5 to TRBJ2-1; TRBD2 agrees at 8 bases. Germline CDR1 and CDR2: SGHKS and YYEKEE (reference sequence). After removal of 2 bases from V and 8 bases from J, the junction contained 9 bases not matched to a gene. The length of the CDR3 is 15 residues. The CDR3 sequence: CASSLSGGAHHEQFF. CDR3 DNA: TGTGCCAGCAGCTTAAGCGGGGGAGCTCACCATGAGCAGTTCTTC.

This chain connects TRBV11-2 to TRBJ2-3, with D perhaps matching TRBD2 (5 bases). The germline V and J ends were trimmed by 5 bases and 4 bases, with 13 bases remaining between them. This CDR3 region has 14 residues. Germline V gene data show CDR1 as SGHAT and CDR2 as FQNNGV. The CDR3 coding sequence is TGTGCCAGCAGCAAACGGCTAGCTGCAGATACGCAGTATTTT. It is translated as CASSKRLAADTQYF.

V is TRBV2 and J is TRBJ1-2; 8 bases agree with TRBD1. The germline CDR1 and CDR2 sequences are SNHLY and FYNNEI. Trimming at V came to 8 bases and at J to 4 bases, leaving 12 bases not matched to a gene. The CDR3 spans 15 residues. The CDR3 region is CASSRTGGGFYGYTF. CDR3 bases: TGTGCCAGCTCCCGAACAGGGGGAGGGTTCTATGGCTACACCTTC.

CDR3 nucleotides: TGTGCCAGCAGTGAGTCAGGGGGCAATGAGCAGTTCTTC. Translation: CASSESGGNEQFF. The chain joins TRBV2 to TRBJ2-1; TRBD1 aligns across 7 bases. The CDR3 is 13 amino acids. CDR1 and CDR2 from the germline V gene are SNHLY and FYNNEI. V dropped 3 bases and J dropped 6; count of bases not matched to a gene: 2.